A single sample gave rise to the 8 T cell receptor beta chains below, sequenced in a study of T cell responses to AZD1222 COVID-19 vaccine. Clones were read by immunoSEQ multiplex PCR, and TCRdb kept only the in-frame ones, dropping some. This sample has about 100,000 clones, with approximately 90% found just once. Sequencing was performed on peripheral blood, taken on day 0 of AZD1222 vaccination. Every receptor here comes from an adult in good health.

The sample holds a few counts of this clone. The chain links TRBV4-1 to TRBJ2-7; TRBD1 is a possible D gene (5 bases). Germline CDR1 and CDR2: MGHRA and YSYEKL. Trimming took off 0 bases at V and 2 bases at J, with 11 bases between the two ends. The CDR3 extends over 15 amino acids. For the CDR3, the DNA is TGCGCCAGCAGCCAAGAGGACATAAGGACCTACGAGCAGTACTTC. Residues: CASSQEDIRTYEQYF.

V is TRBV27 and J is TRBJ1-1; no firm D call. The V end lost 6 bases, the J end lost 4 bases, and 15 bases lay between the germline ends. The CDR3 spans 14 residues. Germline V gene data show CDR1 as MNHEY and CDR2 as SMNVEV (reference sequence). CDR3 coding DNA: TGTGCCAGCAGCCATGGGGTTCACGGCACTGAAGCTTTCTTT. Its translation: CASSHGVHGTEAFF.

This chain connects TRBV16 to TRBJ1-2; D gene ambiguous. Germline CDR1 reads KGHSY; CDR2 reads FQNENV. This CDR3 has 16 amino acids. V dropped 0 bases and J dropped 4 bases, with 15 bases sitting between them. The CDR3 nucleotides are TGTGCCAGCAGCCAATCGAACGAACCTTCCCTCTATGGCTACACCTTC. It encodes CASSQSNEPSLYGYTF.

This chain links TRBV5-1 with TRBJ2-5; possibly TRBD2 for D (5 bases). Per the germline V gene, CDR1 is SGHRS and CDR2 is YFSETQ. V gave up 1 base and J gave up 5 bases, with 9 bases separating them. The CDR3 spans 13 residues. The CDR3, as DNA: TGCGCCAGCAGCTTGAGCGGCGGGGAGACCCAGTACTTC. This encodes CASSLSGGETQYF.

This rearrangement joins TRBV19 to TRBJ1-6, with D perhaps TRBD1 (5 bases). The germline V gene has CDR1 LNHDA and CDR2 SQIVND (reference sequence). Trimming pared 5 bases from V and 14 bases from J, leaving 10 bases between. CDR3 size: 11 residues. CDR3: CASSQGKALHF. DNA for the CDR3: TGTGCCAGTAGTCAGGGTAAAGCCCTCCACTTT.

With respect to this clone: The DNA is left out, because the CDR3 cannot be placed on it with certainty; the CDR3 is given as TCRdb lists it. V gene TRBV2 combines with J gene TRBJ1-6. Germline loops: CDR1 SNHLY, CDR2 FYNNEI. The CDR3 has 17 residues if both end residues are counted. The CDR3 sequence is CASSESAHFGNLSPLHF.

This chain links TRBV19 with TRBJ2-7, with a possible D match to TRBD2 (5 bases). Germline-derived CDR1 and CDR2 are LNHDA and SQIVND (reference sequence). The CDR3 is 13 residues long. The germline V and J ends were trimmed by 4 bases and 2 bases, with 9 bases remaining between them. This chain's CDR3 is CASSKDWPYEQYF. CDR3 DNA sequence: TGTGCCAGTAGTAAGGACTGGCCCTACGAGCAGTACTTC.

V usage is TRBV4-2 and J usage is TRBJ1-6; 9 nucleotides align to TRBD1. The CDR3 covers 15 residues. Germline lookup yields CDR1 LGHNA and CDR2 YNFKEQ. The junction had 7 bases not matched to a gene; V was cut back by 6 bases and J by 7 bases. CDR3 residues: CASRVLQGANSPLHF. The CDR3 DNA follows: TGTGCCAGCAGAGTATTACAGGGGGCGAATTCACCCCTCCACTTT.